The text below deals with one TCR beta chain. The sample belongs to a study of T cell changes during pregnancy in multiple sclerosis. Using immunoSEQ multiplex PCR, the repertoire was profiled, and TCRdb retains in-frame clones only, with some absent. The sample yields 90,000 to 100,000 clones, about 91% seen once. The specimen was peripheral blood, collected after pregnancy. The clonotype comes from a female donor in good health, enrolled as a control in a pregnancy study.

CDR3 coding DNA: TGTGCCAGCAGAGGACAGTACTCCTACAATGAGCAGTTCTTC. Its protein is CASRGQYSYNEQFF. This rearrangement joins TRBV7-9 to TRBJ2-1, with D perhaps matching TRBD1 (6 bases). Per germline, CDR1 SEHNR and CDR2 FQNEAQ (reference sequence). The CDR3 consists of 14 residues. Trimming removed 6 bases at V and 0 bases at J, with 9 bases between.